Below, 17 T cell receptor beta chains from the same sample are listed, as sequenced in a study of cytomegalovirus exposure and HLA in healthy donors. The primer mix had 60 Vbeta and 13 Jbeta primers. Repertoires were generated with immunoSEQ multiplex PCR, while TCRdb's copy carries only in-frame clones and drops some. The sample lists roughly 140,000 clones, almost 80% seen once, with approximately 1.5% in the top ten. The sample taken for sequencing was PBMCs. These receptors all come from a woman younger than 45 in good health and CMV-seronegative.

The chain uses TRBV5-5 and TRBJ2-3, with 11 bases identical to TRBD2. CDR3 length: 16 residues. V was pared by 4 bases and J by 1 base, with 5 bases of the junction left unmatched. The germline V gene encodes CDR1 SGHKS and CDR2 YYEKEE (reference sequence). CDR3 loop: CASSQTSGERTDTQYF. DNA of the CDR3: TGTGCCAGCAGCCAGACTAGCGGGGAACGCACAGATACGCAGTATTTT. Based on the CDR3 plus reference TRBV5-5 and TRBJ2-3, the full variable domain is DAGVTQSPTHLIKTRGQQVTLRCSPISGHKSVSWYQQVLGQGPQFIFQYYEKEERGRGNFPDRFSARQFPNYSSELNVNALLLGDSALYLCASSQTSGERTDTQYFGPGTRLTVL.

The J gene is TRBJ2-5, the V gene TRBV5-1, with a possible D match to TRBD1 (7 bases). V lost 4 bases, J lost 1 base, and 23 bases lay in between. This CDR3 comprises 18 residues. Germline CDR1 is SGHRS and CDR2 is YFSETQ. This CDR3 reads CASSPLTGAQGGQETQYF. DNA of the CDR3: TGCGCCAGCAGCCCCCTGACAGGCGCCCAGGGGGGCCAAGAGACCCAGTACTTC.

This clone was found a few times. The J gene is TRBJ2-7, the V gene TRBV10-3, with TRBD2 identical over 12 bases. Germline CDR1 reads ENHRY; CDR2 reads SYGVKD. J lost 5 bases, V lost 0 bases, and 17 bases had no gene match. The CDR3 runs 20 residues. CDR3 protein: CAISESTLSSGGAQGDEQYF. For the CDR3, the DNA is TGTGCCATCAGTGAGTCGACCTTGTCTAGCGGGGGGGCACAGGGCGACGAGCAGTACTTC.

The V gene is TRBV5-1, the J gene TRBJ2-1; perhaps TRBD2 as D (6 bases). This CDR3 comprises 12 residues. Germline V CDR1 and CDR2: SGHRS, YFSETQ. V lost 2 bases, J lost 10 bases, and 10 bases lay in between. The CDR3 loop is CASSFTGDEQFF. In nucleotides, the CDR3 is TGCGCCAGCAGCTTTACGGGGGACGAGCAGTTCTTC.

This sequence joins TRBV6-5 and TRBJ1-1, with D hard to call. CDR3 length: 13 residues. V was trimmed by 7 bases and J by 8 bases, leaving 17 bases between them. CDR1 is MNHEY, CDR2 SVGAGI, per germline. The CDR3 reads CASKKEISLEAFF. Here the CDR3 DNA reads TGTGCCAGCAAAAAGGAGATCTCCCTAGAAGCTTTCTTT.

The J gene is TRBJ2-3, the V gene TRBV27; D is perhaps TRBD1 (6 bases). The CDR3 is 13 amino acids. Trimming shortened V by 6 bases and J by 4 bases, and 11 bases separated the two germline ends. From germline, CDR1 is MNHEY and CDR2 SMNVEV (reference sequence). The CDR3 reads CASRPTGSDTQYF. DNA for the CDR3: TGTGCCAGCAGGCCGACAGGATCAGATACGCAGTATTTT.

The chain uses TRBV19 and TRBJ2-4; 7 nucleotides line up with TRBD2. Trimming removed 7 bases from V and 1 base from J; junction bases left unmatched: 10. From germline, CDR1 is LNHDA and CDR2 SQIVND (reference sequence). The CDR3 spans 16 residues. The CDR3 region is CASTPGLGGAKNIQYF. CDR3 sequence (DNA): TGTGCCAGTACCCCGGGACTGGGGGGGGCCAAAAACATTCAGTACTTC.

The chain links TRBV5-6 to TRBJ2-1; D gene ambiguous. The CDR3 length is 13 residues. The V and J ends lost 4 bases and 9 bases respectively, with 14 bases between them. Germline V gives CDR1 SGHDT, CDR2 YYEEEE. The CDR3 here is CASSPRSGREQFF. CDR3 DNA: TGTGCCAGCAGCCCCCGATCTGGCCGTGAGCAGTTCTTC.

The chain carries TRBV9 and TRBJ1-2; D remains unclear. Germline CDR1 reads SGDLS; CDR2 reads YYNGEE. Trimming cost V 0 bases and J 0 bases, with 12 bases left between them. The CDR3 has 16 amino acids. The CDR3 DNA sequence: TGTGCCAGCAGCGTAGTTATGGGCCGAACTAACTATGGCTACACCTTC. Translated, it gives CASSVVMGRTNYGYTF.

The chain recombines TRBV11-3 with TRBJ1-1; 8 bases map to TRBD1. Trimming removed 4 bases from V and 7 bases from J; junction bases left unmatched: 5. CDR1 and CDR2 (germline): SGHNT, YENEEA. The CDR3 covers 13 residues. The CDR3 DNA sequence: TGTGCCAGCAGCTCCGGGACAGGTAGTGAAGCTTTCTTT. Translated, it gives CASSSGTGSEAFF.

The sample holds a few counts of this clone. CDR3 residues: CASSPLYEQYF. The CDR3 region has the DNA TGTGCCAGCAGCCCCCTCTACGAGCAGTACTTC. The V call is TRBV7-2, the J call TRBJ2-7, with D unclear. V shed 5 bases and J shed 3 bases, with 5 bases lying between them. CDR3 length: 11 amino acids. The V gene's germline CDR1 is SGHTA and CDR2 FQGNSA.

The CDR3 DNA sequence: TGTGCCAGCTCACCACTTCGTGATTTGACAGGGCTGGCTGGCTACACCTTC. Encoded protein: CASSPLRDLTGLAGYTF. The rearrangement joins TRBV18 to TRBJ1-2, with 7 bases fitting TRBD1. With 1 base clipped from V and 7 bases from J, the junction kept 15 bases outside the gene matches. The germline V gene encodes CDR1 KGHSH and CDR2 LQKENI. This CDR3 is built from 17 residues.

In its sample, this clone was seen once. The chain is built from TRBV18 and TRBJ2-7, with 9 nucleotides matching TRBD1. In germline, CDR1 is KGHSH, CDR2 LQKENI. The CDR3 contains 15 residues. The V segment lost 3 bases and the J segment 5 bases; nucleotides outside the gene matches: 8. The CDR3 DNA reads TGTGCCAGCTCACCGGCCGGGACAGGGAGGGACGAGCAGTACTTC. This sequence encodes CASSPAGTGRDEQYF.

The chain recombines TRBV7-6 with TRBJ2-7; 10 bases match TRBD1. The CDR3 has 15 amino acids. Germline CDR1 SGHVS, CDR2 FNYEAQ. Trimming took 0 bases from V and 4 from J; bases not matched to a gene: 3. In nucleotides, the CDR3 is TGTGCCAGCAGCTTAGCCGGACAGGGGGATTACGAGCAGTACTTC. Protein sequence: CASSLAGQGDYEQYF.

The chain couples TRBV2 to TRBJ1-1; the D is unclear. The CDR3 length is 10 residues. The V gene's germline CDR1 is SNHLY and CDR2 FYNNEI. V lost 6 bases to trimming and J lost 6 bases, with 5 bases between them. CDR3 in DNA: TGTGCCAGCAGGAGGGCTGAAGCTTTCTTT. Encoded protein: CASRRAEAFF.

The chain couples TRBV6-6 to TRBJ1-5; unclear D gene. The CDR3 consists of 16 residues. Germline V gives CDR1 MNHNY, CDR2 SVGAGI (reference sequence). Deletions cut 4 bases from V and 7 bases from J, with 20 bases between. This CDR3 reads CASSFPEGTTGQPQHF. Written as DNA, the CDR3 is TGTGCCAGCAGTTTCCCAGAGGGAACGACGGGCCAGCCCCAGCATTTT.

The V gene is TRBV5-1, the J gene TRBJ2-7, with D possibly being TRBD2 (5 bases). Germline lookup yields CDR1 SGHRS and CDR2 YFSETQ. Trimming stripped 4 bases from V and 0 bases from J, with 14 bases between. This CDR3 is built from 15 residues. The CDR3 loop reads CASSAGLWSSYEQYF. The DNA of the CDR3 is TGCGCCAGCAGCGCCGGACTCTGGAGCTCCTACGAGCAGTACTTC. The complete variable domain, with remaining parts taken from reference TRBV5-1 and TRBJ2-7, reads KAGVTQTPRYLIKTRGQQVTLSCSPISGHRSVSWYQQTPGQGLQFLFEYFSETQRNKGNFPGRFSGRQFSNSRSEMNVSTLELGDSALYLCASSAGLWSSYEQYFGPGTRLTVT.